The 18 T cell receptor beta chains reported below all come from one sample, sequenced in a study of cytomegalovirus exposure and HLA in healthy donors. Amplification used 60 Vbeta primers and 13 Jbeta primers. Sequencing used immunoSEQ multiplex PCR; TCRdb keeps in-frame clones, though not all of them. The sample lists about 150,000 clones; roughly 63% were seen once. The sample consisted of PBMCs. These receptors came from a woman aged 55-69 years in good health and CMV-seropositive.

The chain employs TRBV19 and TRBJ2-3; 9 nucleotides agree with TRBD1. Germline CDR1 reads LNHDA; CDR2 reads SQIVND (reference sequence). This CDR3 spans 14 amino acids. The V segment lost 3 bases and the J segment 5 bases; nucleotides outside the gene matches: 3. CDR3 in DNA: TGTGCCAGTAGTATCGACAGGGGGAAAGATACGCAGTATTTT. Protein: CASSIDRGKDTQYF.

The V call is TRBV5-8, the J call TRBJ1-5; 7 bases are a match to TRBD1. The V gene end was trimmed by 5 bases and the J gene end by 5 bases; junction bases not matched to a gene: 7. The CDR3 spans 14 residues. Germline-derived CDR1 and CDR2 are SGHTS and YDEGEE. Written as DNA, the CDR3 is TGTGCCAGCAGGTTACAGGGGTCCCATCAGCCCCAGCATTTT. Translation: CASRLQGSHQPQHF.

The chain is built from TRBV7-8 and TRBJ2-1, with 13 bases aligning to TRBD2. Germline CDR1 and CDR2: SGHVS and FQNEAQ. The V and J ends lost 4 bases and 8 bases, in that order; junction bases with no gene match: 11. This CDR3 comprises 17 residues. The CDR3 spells CASSSLTRTSGSYEQFF. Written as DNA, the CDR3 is TGTGCCAGCAGCTCTTTAACACGGACTAGCGGGAGTTATGAGCAGTTCTTC. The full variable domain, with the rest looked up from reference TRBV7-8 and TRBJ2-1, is GAGVSQSPRYKVAKRGQDVALRCDPISGHVSLFWYQQALGQGPEFLTYFQNEAQLDKSGLPSDRFFAERPEGSVSTLKIQRTQQEDSAVYLCASSSLTRTSGSYEQFFGPGTRLTVL.

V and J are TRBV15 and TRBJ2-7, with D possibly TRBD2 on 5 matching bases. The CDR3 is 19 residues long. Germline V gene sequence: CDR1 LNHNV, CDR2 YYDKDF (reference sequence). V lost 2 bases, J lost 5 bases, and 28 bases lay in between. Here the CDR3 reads CATSRFPLLTEEERDEQYF. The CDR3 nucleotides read TGTGCCACCAGCAGATTTCCCCTCCTTACAGAGGAAGAGAGGGACGAGCAGTACTTC.

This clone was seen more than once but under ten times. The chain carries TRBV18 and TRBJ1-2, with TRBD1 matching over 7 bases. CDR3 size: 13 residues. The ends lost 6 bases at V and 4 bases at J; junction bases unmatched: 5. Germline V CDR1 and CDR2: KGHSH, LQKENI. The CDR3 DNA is TGTGCCAGCTCTGCCGGGACAGCCTATGGCTACACCTTC. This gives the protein CASSAGTAYGYTF.

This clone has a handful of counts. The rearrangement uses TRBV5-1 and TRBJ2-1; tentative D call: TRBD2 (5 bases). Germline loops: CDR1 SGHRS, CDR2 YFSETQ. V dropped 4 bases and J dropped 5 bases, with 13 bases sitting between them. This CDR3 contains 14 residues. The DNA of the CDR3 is TGCGCCAGCAGCCCCTATACTAGAAACAATGAGCAGTTCTTC. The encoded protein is CASSPYTRNNEQFF.

The CDR3, as DNA: TGTGCCAGCAGCCCTAGCGGGCTTAACTACGAGCAGTACTTC. It codes for CASSPSGLNYEQYF. The chain links TRBV7-2 to TRBJ2-7, with 8 bases aligning to TRBD2. Germline values: CDR1 SGHTA, CDR2 FQGNSA. V lost 5 bases to trimming and J lost 3 bases; unmatched junction nucleotides: 6. The CDR3 is made up of 14 amino acids.

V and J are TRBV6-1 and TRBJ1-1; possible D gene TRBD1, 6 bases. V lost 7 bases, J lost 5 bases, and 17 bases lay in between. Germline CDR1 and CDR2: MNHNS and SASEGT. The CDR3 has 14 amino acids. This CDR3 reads CASNFLGGRTEAFF. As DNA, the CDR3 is TGTGCCAGCAACTTTCTAGGGGGTCGGACTGAAGCTTTCTTT.

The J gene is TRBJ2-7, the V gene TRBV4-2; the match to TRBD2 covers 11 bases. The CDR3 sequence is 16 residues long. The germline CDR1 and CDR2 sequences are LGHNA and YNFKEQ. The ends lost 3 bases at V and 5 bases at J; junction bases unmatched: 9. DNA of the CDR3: TGTGCCAGCAGCCAGGATACTAGCGGGAGAAGGAACGAGCAGTACTTC. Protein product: CASSQDTSGRRNEQYF.

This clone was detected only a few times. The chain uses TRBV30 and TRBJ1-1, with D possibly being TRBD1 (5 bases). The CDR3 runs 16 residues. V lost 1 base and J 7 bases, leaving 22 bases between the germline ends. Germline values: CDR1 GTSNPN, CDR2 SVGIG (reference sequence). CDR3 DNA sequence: TGTGCCTGGAGTGGGGCTTGGGAGGGGAAACTAGTTGAAGCTTTCTTT. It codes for CAWSGAWEGKLVEAFF.

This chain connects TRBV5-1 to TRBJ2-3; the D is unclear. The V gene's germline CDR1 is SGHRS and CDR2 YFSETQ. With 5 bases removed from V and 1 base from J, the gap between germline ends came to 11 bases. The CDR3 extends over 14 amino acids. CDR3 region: CASSPPAGTDTQYF. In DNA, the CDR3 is TGCGCCAGCAGTCCCCCCGCAGGCACAGATACGCAGTATTTT.

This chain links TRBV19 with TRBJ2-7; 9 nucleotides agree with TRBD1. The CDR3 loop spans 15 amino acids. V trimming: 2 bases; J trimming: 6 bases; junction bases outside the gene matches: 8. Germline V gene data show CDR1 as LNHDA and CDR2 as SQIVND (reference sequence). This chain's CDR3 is CASSIPGTGTSEQYF. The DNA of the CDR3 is TGTGCCAGTAGTATACCCGGGACAGGGACGTCCGAGCAGTACTTC.

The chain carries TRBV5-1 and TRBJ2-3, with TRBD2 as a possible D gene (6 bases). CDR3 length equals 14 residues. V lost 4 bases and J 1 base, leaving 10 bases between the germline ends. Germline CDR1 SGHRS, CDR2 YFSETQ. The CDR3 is CASSPGVGTDTQYF. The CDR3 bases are TGCGCCAGCAGCCCGGGGGTTGGCACAGATACGCAGTATTTT.

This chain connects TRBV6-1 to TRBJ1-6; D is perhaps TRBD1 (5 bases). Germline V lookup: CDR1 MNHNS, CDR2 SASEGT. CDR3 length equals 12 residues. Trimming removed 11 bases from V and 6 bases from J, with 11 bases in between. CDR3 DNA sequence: TGTGCCGGTTCAGGGATTAATTCACCCCTCCACTTT. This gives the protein CAGSGINSPLHF.

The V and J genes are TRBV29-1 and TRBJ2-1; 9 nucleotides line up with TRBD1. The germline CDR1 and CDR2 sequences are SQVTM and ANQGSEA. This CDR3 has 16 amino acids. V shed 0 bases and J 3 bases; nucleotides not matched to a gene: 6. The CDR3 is CSVEESGQGYYNEQFF. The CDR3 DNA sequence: TGCAGCGTTGAAGAATCGGGACAGGGCTACTACAATGAGCAGTTCTTC.

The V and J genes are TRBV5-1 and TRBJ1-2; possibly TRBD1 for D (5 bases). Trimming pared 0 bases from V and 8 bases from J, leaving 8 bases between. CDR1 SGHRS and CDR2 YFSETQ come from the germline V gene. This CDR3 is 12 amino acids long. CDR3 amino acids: CASSLEGVGYTF. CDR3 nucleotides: TGCGCCAGCAGCTTGGAAGGGGTCGGCTACACCTTC.

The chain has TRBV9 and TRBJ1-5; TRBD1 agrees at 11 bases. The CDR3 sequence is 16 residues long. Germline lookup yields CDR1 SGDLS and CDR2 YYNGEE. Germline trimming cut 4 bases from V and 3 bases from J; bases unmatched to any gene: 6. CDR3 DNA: TGTGCCAGCAGCAGCGGGACAGGGGGTCTCAATCAGCCCCAGCATTTT. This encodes CASSSGTGGLNQPQHF.

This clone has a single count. The CDR3 region has the DNA TGTGCCAGCAGCCCCGGGACTAGCGGACTAGCCAAAAACATTCAGTACTTC. It translates to CASSPGTSGLAKNIQYF. The chain employs TRBV9 and TRBJ2-4; TRBD2 aligns across 11 bases. The V gene's germline CDR1 is SGDLS and CDR2 YYNGEE. J was trimmed by 0 bases and V by 4 bases; bases with no gene match: 6. The CDR3 has 17 residues.